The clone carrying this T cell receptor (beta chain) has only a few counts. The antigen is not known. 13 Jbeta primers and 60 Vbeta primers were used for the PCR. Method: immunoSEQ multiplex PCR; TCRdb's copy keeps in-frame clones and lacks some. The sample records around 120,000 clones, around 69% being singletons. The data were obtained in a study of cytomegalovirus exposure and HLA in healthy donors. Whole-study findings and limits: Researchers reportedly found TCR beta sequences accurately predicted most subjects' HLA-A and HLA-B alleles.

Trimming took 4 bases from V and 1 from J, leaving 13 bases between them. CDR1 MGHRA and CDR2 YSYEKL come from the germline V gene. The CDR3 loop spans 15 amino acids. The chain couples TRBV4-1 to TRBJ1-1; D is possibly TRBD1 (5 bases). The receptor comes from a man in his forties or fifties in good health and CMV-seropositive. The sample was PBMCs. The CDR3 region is CASSPPRQTNTEAFF. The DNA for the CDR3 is TGCGCCAGCAGCCCCCCTCGACAGACGAACACTGAAGCTTTCTTT.